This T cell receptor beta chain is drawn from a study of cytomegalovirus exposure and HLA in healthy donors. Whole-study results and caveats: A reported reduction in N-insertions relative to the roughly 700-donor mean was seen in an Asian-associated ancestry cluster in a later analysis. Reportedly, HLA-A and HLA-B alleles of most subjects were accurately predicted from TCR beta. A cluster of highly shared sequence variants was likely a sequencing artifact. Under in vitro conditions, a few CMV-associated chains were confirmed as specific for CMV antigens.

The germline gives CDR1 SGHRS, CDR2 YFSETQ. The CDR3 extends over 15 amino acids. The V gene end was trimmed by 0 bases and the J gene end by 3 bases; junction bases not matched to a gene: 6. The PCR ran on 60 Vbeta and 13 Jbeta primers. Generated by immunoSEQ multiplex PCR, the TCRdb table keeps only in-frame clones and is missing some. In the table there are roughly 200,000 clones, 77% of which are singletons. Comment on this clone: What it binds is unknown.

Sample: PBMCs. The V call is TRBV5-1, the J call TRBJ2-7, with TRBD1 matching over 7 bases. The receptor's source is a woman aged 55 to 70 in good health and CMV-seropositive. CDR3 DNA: TGCGCCAGCAGCTTGGTAGGGACAGTACACTACGAGCAGTACTTC. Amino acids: CASSLVGTVHYEQYF.